The 24 T cell receptor beta chains given below trace back to one sample, sequenced in a study of cytomegalovirus exposure and HLA in healthy donors. The PCR had 60 Vbeta and 13 Jbeta primers. Profiling relied on immunoSEQ multiplex PCR, and the TCRdb table lists in-frame clones only, not all of them. The sample contains about 130,000 clones, around 82% of which appear only once. The source material was PBMCs. These receptors were taken from a middle-aged man in good health and CMV-seronegative.

The chain uses TRBV5-1 and TRBJ2-7; TRBD2 is a possible D gene (6 bases). The CDR3 loop spans 14 amino acids. Trimming took off 4 bases at V and 4 bases at J, with 15 bases between the two ends. Germline V gene lookup returns CDR1 SGHRS and CDR2 YFSETQ. The CDR3 region has the DNA TGCGCCAGCAGCGGGCGGGGCGTGGGGTACGAGCAGTACTTC. Amino acid sequence: CASSGRGVGYEQYF.

The CDR3 DNA follows: TGTGCCAGCAGTGAATCAGGGTACCCTTACAATGAGCAGTTCTTC. The encoded protein is CASSESGYPYNEQFF. The chain recombines TRBV6-1 with TRBJ2-1, with D possibly matching TRBD1 (5 bases). The CDR3 extends over 15 amino acids. The V end lost 2 bases, the J end lost 4 bases, and 12 bases lay between the germline ends. Per germline, CDR1 MNHNS and CDR2 SASEGT.

This chain links TRBV5-6 with TRBJ2-2, with TRBD1 identical over 8 bases. Trimming cost V 7 bases and J 5 bases; bases outside gene matches: 7. The CDR3 consists of 14 residues. Germline values: CDR1 SGHDT, CDR2 YYEEEE. The CDR3 DNA reads TGTGCCAGCTCTCGGACAGGGCTGACCGGGGAGCTGTTTTTT. Amino acids: CASSRTGLTGELFF.

The genes are TRBV18 and TRBJ2-1; possible D gene TRBD2, 5 bases. The V gene lost 3 bases and the J gene lost 3 bases, with 15 bases spanning the gap. Germline V gives CDR1 KGHSH, CDR2 LQKENI. The CDR3 is 16 residues long. The CDR3 bases are TGTGCCAGCTCACCCGCAGGAGTGCGGGTCTACAATGAGCAGTTCTTC. This sequence encodes CASSPAGVRVYNEQFF.

This clone appeared once. This chain connects TRBV5-1 to TRBJ1-1, with a tentative D call TRBD1 (5 bases). The CDR3 is 12 residues long. Germline lookup yields CDR1 SGHRS and CDR2 YFSETQ. Trimming pared 4 bases from V and 4 bases from J, leaving 8 bases between. The CDR3 DNA sequence: TGCGCCAGCAGCGCAGGGTCCACTGAAGCTTTCTTT. It codes for CASSAGSTEAFF.

V is TRBV10-3 and J is TRBJ2-5; perhaps TRBD1 as D (6 bases). The CDR3 runs 13 residues. Germline V CDR1 and CDR2: ENHRY, SYGVKD. V dropped 4 bases and J dropped 5 bases, with 11 bases sitting between them. For the CDR3, the DNA is TGTGCCATCAGTGGAGGGGGTTGGGAGACCCAGTACTTC. This sequence encodes CAISGGGWETQYF.

The V gene is TRBV15, the J gene TRBJ2-2; 7 nucleotides match TRBD2. The germline V gene encodes CDR1 LNHNV and CDR2 YYDKDF (reference sequence). The trim removed 0 bases at V and 4 bases at J, leaving 8 bases unmatched. The CDR3 has 17 residues. Here the CDR3 reads CATSRDEGTGGTGELFF. The DNA of the CDR3 is TGTGCCACCAGCAGAGATGAGGGGACGGGGGGCACCGGGGAGCTGTTTTTT. Full variable domain (rest looked up from reference TRBV15 and TRBJ2-2): DAMVIQNPRYQVTQFGKPVTLSCSQTLNHNVMYWYQQKSSQAPKLLFHYYDKDFNNEADTPDNFQSRRPNTSFCFLDIRSPGLGDTAMYLCATSRDEGTGGTGELFFGEGSRLTVL.

In its sample, this clone was seen a few times. This chain uses TRBV6-1 with TRBJ2-5; unclear D gene. CDR3 length: 12 residues. The V end was cut by 5 bases, the J end by 4 bases, with 8 bases between. The germline V gene encodes CDR1 MNHNS and CDR2 SASEGT. Here the CDR3 DNA reads TGTGCCAGCAGTCGACTTTTAGAGACCCAGTACTTC. Its protein product is CASSRLLETQYF.

The chain couples TRBV7-3 to TRBJ2-7; possibly TRBD2 for D (5 bases). The germline V gene encodes CDR1 SGHTA and CDR2 FQGTGA. V was cut by 2 bases and J by 5 bases, with 10 bases left in between. The CDR3 sequence is 13 residues long. CDR3 nucleotide sequence: TGTGCCAGCAGCTTAGACGGGATCCACGAGCAGTACTTC. Its protein product is CASSLDGIHEQYF.

The V gene is TRBV5-1, the J gene TRBJ1-4; 10 bases line up with TRBD1. CDR1 is SGHRS, CDR2 YFSETQ, per germline. The CDR3 loop spans 15 amino acids. Trimming removed 0 bases from V and 7 bases from J; junction bases left unmatched: 3. The CDR3 coding sequence is TGCGCCAGCAGCTTGGGGGACAGGGGAAGTGAAAAACTGTTTTTT. As protein: CASSLGDRGSEKLFF.

The rearrangement joins TRBV27 to TRBJ1-2; tentatively, D is TRBD1 (6 bases). V lost 6 bases and J 7 bases, leaving 15 bases between the germline ends. Per the germline V gene, CDR1 is MNHEY and CDR2 is SMNVEV (reference sequence). CDR3 length: 13 residues. The CDR3 is CASSRGGGAGYTF. CDR3 DNA: TGTGCCAGCAGCCGAGGGGGAGGGGCTGGCTACACCTTC.

This chain uses TRBV11-2 with TRBJ2-7, with 7 bases fitting TRBD1. Germline CDR1 SGHAT, CDR2 FQNNGV. The CDR3 covers 15 residues. Germline trimming cut 2 bases from V and 2 bases from J; bases unmatched to any gene: 6. The CDR3 DNA reads TGTGCCAGCAGCTTAACCGGGACAGAGCCCTACGAGCAGTACTTC. Its protein product is CASSLTGTEPYEQYF.

The chain has TRBV5-4 and TRBJ2-5, with D possibly TRBD1 on 6 matching bases. The V gene lost 4 bases and the J gene lost 5 bases, with 18 bases spanning the gap. The CDR3 runs to 15 residues. From germline, CDR1 is SGHNT and CDR2 YYREEE (reference sequence). The CDR3 DNA reads as TGTGCCAGCAGCCGGGACAAGGTAGTGGTCGAGACCCAGTACTTC. Amino acids: CASSRDKVVVETQYF. Full variable domain (missing parts from reference TRBV5-4 and TRBJ2-5): ETGVTQSPTHLIKTRGQQVTLRCSSQSGHNTVSWYQQALGQGPQFIFQYYREEENGRGNFPPRFSGLQFPNYSSELNVNALELDDSALYLCASSRDKVVVETQYFGPGTRLLVL.

Points on this clone: Other DNA sequences in this sample translate to the same CDR3. The rearrangement uses TRBV28 and TRBJ2-3; TRBD2 is a possible D gene (7 bases). This CDR3 has 14 amino acids. Between the trimmed V and J ends, which lost 6 bases and 1 base, there was a span of 11 bases. Looked up from germline, CDR1 is MDHEN and CDR2 is SYDVKM. CDR3 region: CASSLGGGTDTQYF. CDR3 DNA: TGTGCCAGCAGCCTAGGGGGGGGCACAGATACGCAGTATTTT.

This chain uses TRBV12-5 with TRBJ1-2, with 10 bases aligning to TRBD1. V trimming: 4 bases; J trimming: 8 bases; junction bases outside the gene matches: 10. Per germline, CDR1 LGHNT and CDR2 FRNRAP. This CDR3 region has 15 residues. As DNA, the CDR3 is TGTGCTAGTGGTTCCTGGACAGGGGGAATAGACGGCTACACCTTC. It specifies CASGSWTGGIDGYTF.

The V call is TRBV27, the J call TRBJ2-7; 10 positions agree with TRBD1. CDR1 is MNHEY, CDR2 SMNVEV, per germline (reference sequence). The J segment lost 3 bases and the V segment lost 6 bases, leaving 11 bases of the junction unmatched. The CDR3 loop spans 16 amino acids. CDR3 coding DNA: TGTGCCAGCAGCCCCCGGGACAGGGGCCACTACTACGAGCAGTACTTC. It specifies CASSPRDRGHYYEQYF.

V usage is TRBV28 and J usage is TRBJ1-1; 7 positions match TRBD1. Germline loops: CDR1 MDHEN, CDR2 SYDVKM. The J segment lost 4 bases and the V segment lost 5 bases, leaving 10 bases of the junction unmatched. The CDR3 is made up of 15 amino acids. The CDR3 bases are TGTGCCAGCAGTGACCCGACAGGGATCAGCACTGAAGCTTTCTTT. This gives the protein CASSDPTGISTEAFF.

The V gene is TRBV28, the J gene TRBJ2-1; 10 bases map to TRBD2. Germline CDR1 reads MDHEN; CDR2 reads SYDVKM. Germline trimming cut 7 bases from V and 8 bases from J; bases unmatched to any gene: 14. CDR3 size: 16 residues. CDR3: CASTSSGSSGRYEQFF. CDR3 bases: TGTGCCAGCACCTCTTCCGGATCTAGCGGGAGATATGAGCAGTTCTTC. Complete variable domain (other parts from reference TRBV28 and TRBJ2-1): DVKVTQSSRYLVKRTGEKVFLECVQDMDHENMFWYRQDPGLGLRLIYFSYDVKMKEKGDIPEGYSVSREKKERFSLILESASTNQTSMYLCASTSSGSSGRYEQFFGPGTRLTVL.

This rearrangement joins TRBV6-5 to TRBJ1-4; tentative D call: TRBD1 (6 bases). The CDR3 length is 13 residues. Germline V gene data show CDR1 as MNHEY and CDR2 as SVGAGI. Trimming removed 4 bases from V and 7 bases from J, with 10 bases in between. The CDR3 sequence is CASSSGAREKLFF. In nucleotides, the CDR3 is TGTGCCAGCAGTTCAGGGGCCCGTGAAAAACTGTTTTTT.

The genes are TRBV6-1 and TRBJ2-7, with D possibly TRBD1 on 6 matching bases. The CDR3 has 14 amino acids. The ends were cut back, 6 bases at V and 4 bases at J, with 16 bases in the middle. Germline CDR1 and CDR2: MNHNS and SASEGT. CDR3 region: CASRISQGLYEQYF. CDR3 sequence (DNA): TGTGCCAGCAGGATTTCTCAGGGGTTATACGAGCAGTACTTC.

V and J are TRBV27 and TRBJ1-5; D is possibly TRBD1 (6 bases). The CDR3 is made up of 13 amino acids. CDR1 is MNHEY, CDR2 SMNVEV, per germline (reference sequence). The V end was cut by 11 bases, the J end by 2 bases, with 13 bases between. Here the CDR3 DNA reads TGTGCCGCCGGGGGGGCTGGCAATCAGCCCCAGCATTTT. Translation gives CAAGGAGNQPQHF.

CDR3 coding DNA: TGTGCCAGCAGCCCCGGGACAGGGGTAATCGAGCAGTACTTC. It yields the protein CASSPGTGVIEQYF. V usage is TRBV7-8 and J usage is TRBJ2-7; 10 bases agree with TRBD1. The ends lost 5 bases at V and 6 bases at J; junction bases unmatched: 7. The germline V gene encodes CDR1 SGHVS and CDR2 FQNEAQ. This CDR3 is built from 14 residues.

The CDR3: CASSYISTDTGELFF. CDR3 nucleotides: TGTGCCAGCAGCTATATCTCGACTGACACCGGGGAGCTGTTTTTT. The chain joins TRBV9 to TRBJ2-2; D is uncertain. Germline CDR1 SGDLS, CDR2 YYNGEE. V was pared by 4 bases and J by 3 bases, with 13 bases between. This CDR3 has 15 amino acids.

This clone was detected a few times. Germline and junction disagree at one end, which may indicate a read error. The chain couples TRBV7-7 to TRBJ2-5; TRBD1 agrees at 7 bases. The CDR3 extends over 13 amino acids. CDR1 is SSHAT, CDR2 FNYEAQ, per germline (reference sequence). Here the CDR3 DNA reads TGTGCTAGCAGCTTAGACAGGGAAGAGACCCAGTACTTC. Translating it yields CASSLDREETQYF. The full variable domain, its missing parts supplied by reference TRBV7-7 and TRBJ2-5, is GAGVSQSPRYKVTKRGQDVTLRCDPISSHATLYWYQQALGQGPEFLTYFNYEAQPDKSGLPSDRFSAERPEGSISTLTIQRTEQRDSAMYRCASSLDREETQYFGPGTRLLVL.